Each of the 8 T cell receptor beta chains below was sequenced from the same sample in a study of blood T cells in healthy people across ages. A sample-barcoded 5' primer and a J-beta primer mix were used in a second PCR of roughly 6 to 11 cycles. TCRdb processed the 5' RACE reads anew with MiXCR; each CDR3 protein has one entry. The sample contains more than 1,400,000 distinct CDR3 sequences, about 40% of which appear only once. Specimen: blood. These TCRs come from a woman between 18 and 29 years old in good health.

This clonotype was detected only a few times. The CDR3 DNA sequence: TGTGCCATCAGTGGGGGACGGACAGATTCACCCCTCCACTTT. This translates into CAISGGRTDSPLHF. The chain couples TRBV10-3 to TRBJ1-6; D is possibly TRBD1 (6 bases). V was trimmed by 4 bases and J by 8 bases, leaving 12 bases between them. There are 14 residues in the CDR3. The germline V gene encodes CDR1 ENHRY and CDR2 SYGVKD.

The CDR3 reads CAISERLAGGDTQYF. The CDR3 bases are TGTGCCATCAGTGAACGACTAGCGGGGGGAGATACGCAGTATTTT. The chain has TRBV10-3 and TRBJ2-3; TRBD2 aligns across 13 bases. With V trimmed by 3 bases and J by 5 bases, 2 bases remained unmatched. The CDR3 has 15 residues. Germline V CDR1 and CDR2: ENHRY, SYGVKD.

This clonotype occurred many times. Here the CDR3 DNA reads TGTGCCAGCAGCGGCCTACTAGCGGGGGGGAGTACGCAGTATTTT. Protein product: CASSGLLAGGSTQYF. The chain couples TRBV9 to TRBJ2-3, with TRBD2 identical over 13 bases. After removal of 3 bases from V and 8 bases from J, the junction contained 6 bases not matched to a gene. The germline CDR1 and CDR2 sequences are SGDLS and YYNGEE. The CDR3 length is 15 residues.

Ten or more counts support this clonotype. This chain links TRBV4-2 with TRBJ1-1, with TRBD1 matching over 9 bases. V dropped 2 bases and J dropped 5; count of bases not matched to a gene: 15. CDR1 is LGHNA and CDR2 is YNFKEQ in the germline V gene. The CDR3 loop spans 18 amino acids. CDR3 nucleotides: TGTGCCAGCAGCCAAAGGAATCCGACAGGGGGAGGATTGACTGAAGCTTTCTTT. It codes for CASSQRNPTGGGLTEAFF.

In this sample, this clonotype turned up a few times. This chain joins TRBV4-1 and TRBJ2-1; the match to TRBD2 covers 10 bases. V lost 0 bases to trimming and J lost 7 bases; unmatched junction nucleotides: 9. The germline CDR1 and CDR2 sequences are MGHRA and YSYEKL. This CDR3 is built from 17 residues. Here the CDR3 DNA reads TGCGCCAGCAGCCAAGATAAGCCTAGCGGGAGCAGGAATGAGCAGTTCTTC. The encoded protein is CASSQDKPSGSRNEQFF.

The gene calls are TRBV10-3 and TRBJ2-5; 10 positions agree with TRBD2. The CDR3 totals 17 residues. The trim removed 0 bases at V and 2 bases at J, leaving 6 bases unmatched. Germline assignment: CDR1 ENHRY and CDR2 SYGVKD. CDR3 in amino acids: CAISESTSGIPQETQYF. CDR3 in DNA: TGTGCCATCAGTGAGTCTACTAGCGGGATTCCTCAAGAGACCCAGTACTTC.

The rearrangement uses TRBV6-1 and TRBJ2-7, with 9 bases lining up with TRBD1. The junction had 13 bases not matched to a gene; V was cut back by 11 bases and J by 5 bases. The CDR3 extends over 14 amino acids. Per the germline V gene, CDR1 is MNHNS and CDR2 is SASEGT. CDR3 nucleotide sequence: TGTGCCGGATCCCGGGACAGGGTTGCCGACGAGCAGTACTTC. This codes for CAGSRDRVADEQYF.

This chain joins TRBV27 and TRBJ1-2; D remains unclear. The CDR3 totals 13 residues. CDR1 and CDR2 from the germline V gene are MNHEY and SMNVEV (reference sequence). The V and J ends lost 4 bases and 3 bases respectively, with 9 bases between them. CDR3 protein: CASSSGIYYGYTF. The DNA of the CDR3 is TGTGCCAGCAGTTCCGGGATATACTATGGCTACACCTTC.